The source of this T cell receptor beta chain is a study of blood T cells in healthy people across ages. This clonotype was detected only a few times. V trimming: 6 bases; J trimming: 0 bases; junction bases outside the gene matches: 8. Germline CDR1 reads MNHNS; CDR2 reads SASEGT. This CDR3 region has 16 residues. A second about 7 to 11 cycle PCR used barcoded and J-beta primers. In TCRdb, the 5' RACE reads were re-called with MiXCR into one record per CDR3 protein. The sample lists 1.5 million to 1.9 million distinct CDR3 sequences; around 40% were seen once. The V call is TRBV6-1, the J call TRBJ2-3; 8 nucleotides align to TRBD1. The sequence came from a woman in her late teens or twenties in good health. Sequenced material: blood. CDR3 protein: CASSKGTGPSTDTQYF. DNA of the CDR3: TGTGCCAGCAGCAAAGGGACAGGTCCTAGCACAGATACGCAGTATTTT.